This entry features one TCR beta chain sequence. The run depth of the assay was deep. Unsorted PBMCs provided DNA that was sequenced on ten immunoSEQ deep assay plates. Original processing notes: ImmunoSEQ supplied junction-only sequences lacking quality scores, so filtering was different. TCRdb's copy holds only in-frame clones and misses some; the assay was immunoSEQ multiplex PCR. Clone size and the V and J calls come from that table; the DNA yielded D and trimming. Of more than 400,000 clones in the sample, about 72% are singletons; the top ten hold 12%. These data belong to a study of shared clonotypes between healthy human individuals. Genomic DNA for unsorted samples, which was extracted with the QIAamp DNA Blood Mini kit, came from around 93 million PBMCs. This CDR3 has 15 amino acids. Germline V gene lookup returns CDR1 MNHNY and CDR2 SVGAGI (reference sequence). Trimming cost V 5 bases and J 2 bases, with 15 bases left between them.

The sequence came from a woman aged 40 to 55 in good health. Some clones in this sample may be carry-over from other donors' samples. Sequenced input: PBMCs. V gene TRBV6-6 combines with J gene TRBJ2-5; the D call may be TRBD1 or TRBD2 (7 bases each). The CDR3 reads CASSGLGRGQETQYF. The CDR3 DNA reads TGTGCCAGCAGTGGACTAGGCAGGGGGCAAGAGACCCAGTACTTC.